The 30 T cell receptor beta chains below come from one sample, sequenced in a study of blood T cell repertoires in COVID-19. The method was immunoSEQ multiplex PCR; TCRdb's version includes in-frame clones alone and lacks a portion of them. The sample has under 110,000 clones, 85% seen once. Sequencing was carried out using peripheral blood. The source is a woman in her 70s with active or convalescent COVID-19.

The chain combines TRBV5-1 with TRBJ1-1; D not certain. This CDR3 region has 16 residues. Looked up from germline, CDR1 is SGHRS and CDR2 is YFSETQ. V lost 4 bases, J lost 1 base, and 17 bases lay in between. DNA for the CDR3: TGCGCCAGCAGCCGCTCAGAAGCGTTAGGGAACACTGAAGCTTTCTTT. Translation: CASSRSEALGNTEAFF. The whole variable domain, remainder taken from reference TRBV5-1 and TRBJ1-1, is KAGVTQTPRYLIKTRGQQVTLSCSPISGHRSVSWYQQTPGQGLQFLFEYFSETQRNKGNFPGRFSGRQFSNSRSEMNVSTLELGDSALYLCASSRSEALGNTEAFFGQGTRLTVV.

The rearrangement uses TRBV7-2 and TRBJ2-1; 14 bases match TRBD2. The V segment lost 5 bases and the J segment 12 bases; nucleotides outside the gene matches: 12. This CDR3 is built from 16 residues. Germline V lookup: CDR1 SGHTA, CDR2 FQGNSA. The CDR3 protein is CASSPTSGGARLRQFF. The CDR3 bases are TGTGCCAGCAGCCCGACTAGCGGGGGGGCCCGACTCAGGCAGTTCTTC.

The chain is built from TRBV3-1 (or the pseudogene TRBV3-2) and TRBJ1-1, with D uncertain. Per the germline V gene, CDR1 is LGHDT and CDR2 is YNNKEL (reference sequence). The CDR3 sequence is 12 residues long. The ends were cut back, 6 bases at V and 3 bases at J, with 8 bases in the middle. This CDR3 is CASRVGDTEAFF. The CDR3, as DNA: TGTGCCAGCAGAGTCGGGGACACTGAAGCTTTCTTT.

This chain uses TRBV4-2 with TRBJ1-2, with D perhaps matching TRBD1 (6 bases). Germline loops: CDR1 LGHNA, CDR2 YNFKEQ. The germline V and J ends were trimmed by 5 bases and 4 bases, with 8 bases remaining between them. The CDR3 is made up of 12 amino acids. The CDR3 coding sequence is TGTGCCAGCAGCAAGGACAGCTATGGCTACACCTTC. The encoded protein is CASSKDSYGYTF.

The CDR3 here is CASTSAAGVRTTSRGYTF. In DNA, the CDR3 is TGTGCCAGCACCAGCGCTGCCGGAGTGCGGACAACCTCTAGGGGCTACACCTTC. The genes are TRBV7-6 and TRBJ1-2; D might be TRBD1 (5 bases). Germline values: CDR1 SGHVS, CDR2 FNYEAQ. This CDR3 region has 18 residues. V lost 7 bases and J lost 8, with 32 bases in between.

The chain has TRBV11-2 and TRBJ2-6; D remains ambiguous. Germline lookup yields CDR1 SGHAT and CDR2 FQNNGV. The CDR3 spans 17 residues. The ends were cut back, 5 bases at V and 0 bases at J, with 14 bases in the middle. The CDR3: CASSALRHISGANVLTF. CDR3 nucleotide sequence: TGTGCCAGCAGCGCCTTGCGACACATCTCTGGGGCCAACGTCCTGACTTTC.

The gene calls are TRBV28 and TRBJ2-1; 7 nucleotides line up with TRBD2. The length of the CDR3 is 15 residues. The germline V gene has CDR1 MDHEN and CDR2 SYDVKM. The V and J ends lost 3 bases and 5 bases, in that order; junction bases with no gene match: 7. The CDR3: CASSLGGSRDNEQFF. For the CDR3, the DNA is TGTGCCAGCAGTTTGGGCGGGAGTAGGGACAATGAGCAGTTCTTC.

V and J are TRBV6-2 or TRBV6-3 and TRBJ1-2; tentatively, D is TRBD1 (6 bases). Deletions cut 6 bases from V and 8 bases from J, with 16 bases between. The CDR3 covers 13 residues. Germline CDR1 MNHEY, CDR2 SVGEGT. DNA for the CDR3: TGTGCCAGCAGCCTAACAGGGAGTCTGGGCTACACCTTC. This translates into CASSLTGSLGYTF.

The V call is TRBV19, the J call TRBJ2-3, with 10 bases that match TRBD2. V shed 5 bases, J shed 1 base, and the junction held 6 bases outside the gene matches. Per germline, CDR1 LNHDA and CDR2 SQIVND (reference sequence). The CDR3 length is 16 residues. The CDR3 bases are TGTGCCAGTAGTTCGGATCTAGCGGGAGGCACAGATACGCAGTATTTT. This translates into CASSSDLAGGTDTQYF.

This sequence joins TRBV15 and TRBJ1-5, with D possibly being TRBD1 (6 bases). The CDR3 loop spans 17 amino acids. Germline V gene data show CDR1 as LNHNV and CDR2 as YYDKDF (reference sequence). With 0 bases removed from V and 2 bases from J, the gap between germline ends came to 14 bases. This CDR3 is CATSRDRGAGGNQPQHF. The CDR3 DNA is TGTGCCACCAGCAGAGATCGAGGGGCAGGGGGCAATCAGCCCCAGCATTTT.

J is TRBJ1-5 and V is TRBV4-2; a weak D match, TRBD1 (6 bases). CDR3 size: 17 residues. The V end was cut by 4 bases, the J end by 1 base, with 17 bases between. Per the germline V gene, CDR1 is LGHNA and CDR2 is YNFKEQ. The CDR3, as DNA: TGTGCCAGCAGCCCCGAGGGGGTGGGCTTAAGCAATCAGCCCCAGCATTTT. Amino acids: CASSPEGVGLSNQPQHF.

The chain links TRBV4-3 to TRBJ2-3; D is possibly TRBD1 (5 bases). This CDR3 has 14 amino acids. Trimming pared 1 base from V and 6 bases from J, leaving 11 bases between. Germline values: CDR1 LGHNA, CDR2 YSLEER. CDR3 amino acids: CASSQGLGADTQYF. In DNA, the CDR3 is TGCGCCAGCAGCCAAGGTTTAGGGGCGGATACGCAGTATTTT.

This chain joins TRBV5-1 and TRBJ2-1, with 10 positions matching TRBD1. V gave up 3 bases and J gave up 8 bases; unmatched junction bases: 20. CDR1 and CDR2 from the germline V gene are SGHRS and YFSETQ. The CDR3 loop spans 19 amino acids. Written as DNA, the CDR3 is TGCGCCAGCAGCTGGAAGGTCACTCTGGGGACAGGGGCCCGCGATGAGCAGTTCTTC. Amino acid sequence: CASSWKVTLGTGARDEQFF.

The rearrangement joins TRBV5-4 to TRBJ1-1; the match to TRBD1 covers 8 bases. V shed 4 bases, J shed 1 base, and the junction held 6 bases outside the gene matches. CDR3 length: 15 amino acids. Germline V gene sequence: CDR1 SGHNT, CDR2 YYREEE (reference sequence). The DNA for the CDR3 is TGTGCCAGCAGCCAAGGACAGGGCGGGAACACTGAAGCTTTCTTT. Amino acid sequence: CASSQGQGGNTEAFF.

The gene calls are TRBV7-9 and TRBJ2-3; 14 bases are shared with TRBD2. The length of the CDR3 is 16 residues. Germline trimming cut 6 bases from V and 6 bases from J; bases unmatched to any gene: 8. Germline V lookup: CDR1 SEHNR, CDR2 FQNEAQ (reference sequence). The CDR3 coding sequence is TGTGCCAGCAGTTCAGGACTAGCGGGAGGTGCGGATACGCAGTATTTT. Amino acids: CASSSGLAGGADTQYF.

CDR3 sequence (DNA): TGTGCCAGCAGTTTTTATGGGACAGGGGGATCTTACTCTGGGGCCAACGTCCTGACTTTC. It yields the protein CASSFYGTGGSYSGANVLTF. This chain joins TRBV27 and TRBJ2-6; 11 positions agree with TRBD1. CDR1 is MNHEY, CDR2 SMNVEV, per germline (reference sequence). This CDR3 spans 20 amino acids. The ends lost 3 bases at V and 0 bases at J; junction bases unmatched: 10.

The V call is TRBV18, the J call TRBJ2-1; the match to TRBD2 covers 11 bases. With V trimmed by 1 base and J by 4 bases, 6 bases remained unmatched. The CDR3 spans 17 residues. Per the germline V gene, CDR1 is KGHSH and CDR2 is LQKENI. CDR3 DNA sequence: TGTGCCAGCTCACCACTAACTAGCGGGAGCCAATACAATGAGCAGTTCTTC. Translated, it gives CASSPLTSGSQYNEQFF.

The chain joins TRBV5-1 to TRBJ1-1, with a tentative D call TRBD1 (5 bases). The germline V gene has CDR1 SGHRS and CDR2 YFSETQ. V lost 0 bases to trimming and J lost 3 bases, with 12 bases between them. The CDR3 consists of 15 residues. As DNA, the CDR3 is TGCGCCAGCAGCTTGGTAGCAGGGAGGGACACTGAAGCTTTCTTT. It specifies CASSLVAGRDTEAFF.

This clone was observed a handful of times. DNA of the CDR3: TGTGCCAGCAGTTTGATTAGGGAACAGGGACGAGGGAAACTGTTTTTT. Translation: CASSLIREQGRGKLFF. The rearrangement links TRBV28 to TRBJ1-4; TRBD1 might be the D (6 bases). The V end lost 3 bases, the J end lost 11 bases, and 22 bases lay between the germline ends. Germline V gene data show CDR1 as MDHEN and CDR2 as SYDVKM. The CDR3 covers 16 residues.

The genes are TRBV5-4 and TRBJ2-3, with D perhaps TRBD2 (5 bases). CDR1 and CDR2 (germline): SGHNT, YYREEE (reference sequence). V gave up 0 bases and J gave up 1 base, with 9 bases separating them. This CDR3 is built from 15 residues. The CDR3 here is CASSLAGSGTDTQYF. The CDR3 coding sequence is TGTGCCAGCAGCTTGGCGGGGTCGGGCACAGATACGCAGTATTTT.

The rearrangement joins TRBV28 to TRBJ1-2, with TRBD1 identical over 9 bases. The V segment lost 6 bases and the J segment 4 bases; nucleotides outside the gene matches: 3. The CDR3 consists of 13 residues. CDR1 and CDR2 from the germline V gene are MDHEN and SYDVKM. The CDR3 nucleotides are TGTGCCAGCAGCGCGGGACAGGGCTATGGCTACACCTTC. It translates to CASSAGQGYGYTF.

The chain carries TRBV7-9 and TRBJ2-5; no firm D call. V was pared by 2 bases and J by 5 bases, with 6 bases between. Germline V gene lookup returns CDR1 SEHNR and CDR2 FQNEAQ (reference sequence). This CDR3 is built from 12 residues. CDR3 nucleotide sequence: TGTGCCAGCAGCTTACCGGTGGAGACCCAGTACTTC. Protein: CASSLPVETQYF.

The DNA of the CDR3 is TGTGCCAGCAGCCCGACCGGGACAGGGGAAAATCAGCCCCAGCATTTT. Protein product: CASSPTGTGENQPQHF. This sequence joins TRBV7-6 and TRBJ1-5, with 10 nucleotides matching TRBD1. This CDR3 has 16 residues. After removal of 5 bases from V and 4 bases from J, the junction contained 8 bases not matched to a gene. CDR1 is SGHVS, CDR2 FNYEAQ, per germline. The variable domain in full, with the rest retrieved from reference TRBV7-6 and TRBJ1-5, is GAGVSQSPRYKVTKRGQDVALRCDPISGHVSLYWYRQALGQGPEFLTYFNYEAQQDKSGLPNDRFSAERPEGSISTLTIQRTEQRDSAMYRCASSPTGTGENQPQHFGDGTRLSIL.

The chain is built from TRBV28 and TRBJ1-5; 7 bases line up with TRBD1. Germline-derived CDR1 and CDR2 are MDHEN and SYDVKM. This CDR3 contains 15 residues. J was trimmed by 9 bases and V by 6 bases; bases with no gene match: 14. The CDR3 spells CASSQPTGQLRPQHF. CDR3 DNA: TGTGCCAGCAGCCAACCGACAGGGCAATTACGGCCCCAGCATTTT.

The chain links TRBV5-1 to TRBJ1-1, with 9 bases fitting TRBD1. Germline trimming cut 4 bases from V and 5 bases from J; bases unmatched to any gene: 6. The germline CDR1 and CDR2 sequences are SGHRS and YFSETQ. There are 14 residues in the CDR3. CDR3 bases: TGCGCCAGCAGCAAGGACAGGGGAGGGACTGAAGCTTTCTTT. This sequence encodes CASSKDRGGTEAFF.

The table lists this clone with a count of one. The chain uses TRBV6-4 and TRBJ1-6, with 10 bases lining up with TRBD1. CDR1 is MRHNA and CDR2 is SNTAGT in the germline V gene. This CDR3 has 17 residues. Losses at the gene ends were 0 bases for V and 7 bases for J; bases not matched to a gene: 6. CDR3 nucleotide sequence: TGTGCCAGCAGTGACTCTGGGACAGGGGAGGGAAATTCACCCCTCCACTTT. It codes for CASSDSGTGEGNSPLHF.

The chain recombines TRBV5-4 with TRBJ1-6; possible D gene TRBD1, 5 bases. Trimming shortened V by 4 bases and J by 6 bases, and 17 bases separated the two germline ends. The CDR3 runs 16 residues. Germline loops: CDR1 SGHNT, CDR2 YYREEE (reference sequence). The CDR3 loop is CASSGQQRGRNSPLHF. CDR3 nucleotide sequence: TGTGCCAGCAGCGGACAACAGCGAGGCCGTAATTCACCCCTCCACTTT.

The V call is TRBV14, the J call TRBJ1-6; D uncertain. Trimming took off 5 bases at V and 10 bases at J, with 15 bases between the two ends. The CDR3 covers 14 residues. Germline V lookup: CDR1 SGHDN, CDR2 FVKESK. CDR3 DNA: TGTGCCAGCAGCTTATTATCAGGAATCTCACCCCTCCACTTT. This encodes CASSLLSGISPLHF.

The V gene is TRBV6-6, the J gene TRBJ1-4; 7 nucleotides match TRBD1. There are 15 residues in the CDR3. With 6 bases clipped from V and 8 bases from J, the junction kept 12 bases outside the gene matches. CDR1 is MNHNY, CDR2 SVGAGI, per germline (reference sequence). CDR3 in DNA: TGTGCCAGCAGGCCCCAGGGGGGCCTCGACGAAAAACTGTTTTTT. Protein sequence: CASRPQGGLDEKLFF.

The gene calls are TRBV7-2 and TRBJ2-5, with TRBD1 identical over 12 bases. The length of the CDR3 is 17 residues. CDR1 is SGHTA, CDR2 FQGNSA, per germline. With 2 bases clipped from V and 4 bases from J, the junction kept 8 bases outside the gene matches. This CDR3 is CASSLRGTGGGGETQYF. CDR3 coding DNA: TGTGCCAGCAGCTTACGGGGGACAGGGGGCGGTGGAGAGACCCAGTACTTC.